The rows below give T cell receptor beta chains drawn from one sample of a study of T cells in localized non-small cell lung cancer. TCRdb keeps only in-frame clones here, not all; method: immunoSEQ multiplex PCR. This sample carries 3,500 to 5,000 clones, less than 40% of them seen once, and the ten largest clones take 20%. Specimen: lung tumor tissue, collected before any cancer treatment. These receptor sequences come from a male donor aged 60 or over with stage III lung adenocarcinoma. Both conserved end residues are part of each CDR3. Clone size is not always given. Where it is, it says once, few, many or a class for expanded clones.

.,TRBJ2-3,TRBV19,CASMERSTDTQYF
large,TRBJ2-1,TRBV9,CASSFIVHSSYNEQFF
.,TRBJ1-2,TRBV18,CASSPRPGGQWLDYGYTF
few,TRBJ1-2,TRBV7-7,CASSPTRGAGYGYTF
.,TRBJ2-3,TRBV6-8,CASGGLAGDTQYF
few,TRBJ1-6,TRBV13,CASSLVRTNSPLHF
medium-sized,TRBJ2-7,TRBV6-8,CASSYSNGAYSYEQYF
once,TRBJ2-2,TRBV18,CASSPRLAGATNTGELFF
.,TRBJ1-5,TRBV29-1,CSAAPTGEGPQHF
few,TRBJ1-2,TRBV11-3,CASSSVQGFVNYGYTF
.,TRBJ2-7,TRBV19,CASSIDQGRQYF
once,TRBJ1-2,TRBV19,CASSAGTASYGYTF
once,TRBJ2-2,TRBV6-8,CAIKGTGDTGELFF
.,TRBJ2-5,TRBV15,CATSRSGGSQETQYF
large,TRBJ2-7,TRBV18,CASSTPDSYEQYF
.,TRBJ2-7,TRBV9,CASSDIDSPGGEQYF
.,TRBJ1-2,TRBV18,CASSPPGTGSGYTF
.,TRBJ1-4,TRBV18,CASSPRAAGNEKLFF
.,TRBJ2-7,TRBV29-1,CSAVRDDPYEQYF
few,TRBJ2-7,TRBV6-8,CASSYSWTGGEQYF
.,TRBJ1-2,TRBV16,CASSPNSYGYTF
.,TRBJ2-7,TRBV5-1,CASRLRTESYEQYF
few,TRBJ2-3,TRBV11-3,CASSSLGGTDTQYF
.,TRBJ2-1,TRBV25-1,CASSDPFNPGTQFF
.,TRBJ1-3,TRBV5-1,CASSLSSSPVSGNTIYF
.,TRBJ1-2,TRBV18,CASSPSGRPYGYTF
medium-sized,TRBJ2-5,TRBV6-8,CASSYSRLGGAQYF
medium-sized,TRBJ2-7,TRBV6-8,CASSYAGQTYEQYF
.,TRBJ2-3,TRBV11-3,CASRRDHYSGDTQYF
once,TRBJ1-5,TRBV19,CASSILGRISNQPQHF
.,TRBJ1-2,TRBV6-8,CASSYSPGSLAGYTF
medium-sized,TRBJ2-3,TRBV6-8,CASSYSAPGLAGLGDTQYF
few,TRBJ2-3,TRBV11-3,CASSRSSGGADTQYF
few,TRBJ2-2,TRBV11-3,CASSLIANTGELFF
few,TRBJ2-3,TRBV6-9,CASSFFQGRTDTQYF
.,TRBJ2-3,TRBV18,CASSPSTGVTADTQYF
.,TRBJ2-7,TRBV29-1,CSVEEPVKYEQYF
.,TRBJ1-2,TRBV10-2,CASSDRGGNYGYTF
.,TRBJ1-6,TRBV23-1,CASSQSADRGISYNSPLHF
.,TRBJ2-5,TRBV12-5,CASFLGQGVDEETQYF
.,TRBJ1-3,TRBV7-6,CASSLGSRSGNTIYF
.,TRBJ2-7,TRBV11-3,CASSSGTGLNEQYF
.,TRBJ1-5,TRBV12-2,CAGTSDGQGIRNQPQHF
few,TRBJ1-1,TRBV9,CASSLQGGRTEAFF
.,TRBJ2-3,TRBV6-8,CASRISQGSTDTQYF
.,TRBJ1-2,TRBV12-5,CASGRGQGVGGYTF
.,TRBJ1-4,TRBV29-1,CSVGRDRGLSEKLFF
.,TRBJ2-2,TRBV4-1,CASSQDPPGAKVSGELFF
.,TRBJ2-3,TRBV4-2,CASSQDTRASGLAGSHTDTQYF
.,TRBJ2-7,TRBV5-1,CASSHPGQGYEQYF
.,TRBJ1-2,TRBV28,CASSSTRGGYTF
.,TRBJ1-3,TRBV2,CASSVTVGSGNTIYF
few,TRBJ1-3,TRBV6-8,CASSENLHGPSGNTIYF
few,TRBJ1-5,TRBV1,CASSPAAGANQPQHF
few,TRBJ1-3,TRBV11-3,CASSFDPVGNTIYF
.,TRBJ2-2,TRBV30,CAWSPGGASGELFF
.,TRBJ2-2,TRBV19,CASSAGQSGELFF